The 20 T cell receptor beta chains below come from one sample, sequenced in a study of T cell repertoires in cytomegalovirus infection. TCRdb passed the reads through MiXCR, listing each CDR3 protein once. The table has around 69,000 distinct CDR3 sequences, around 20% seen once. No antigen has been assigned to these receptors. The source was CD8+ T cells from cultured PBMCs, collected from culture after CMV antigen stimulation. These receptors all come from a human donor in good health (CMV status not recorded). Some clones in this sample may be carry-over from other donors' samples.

The CDR3 loop is CASSPQGLAGGSTDTQYF. In nucleotides, the CDR3 is TGTGCCAGCAGTCCCCAGGGGTTAGCGGGGGGTAGCACAGATACGCAGTATTTT. V is TRBV27 and J is TRBJ2-3; the match to TRBD2 covers 10 bases. The CDR3 covers 18 residues. V dropped 5 bases and J dropped 0; count of bases not matched to a gene: 11. In germline, CDR1 is MNHEY, CDR2 SMNVEV (reference sequence).

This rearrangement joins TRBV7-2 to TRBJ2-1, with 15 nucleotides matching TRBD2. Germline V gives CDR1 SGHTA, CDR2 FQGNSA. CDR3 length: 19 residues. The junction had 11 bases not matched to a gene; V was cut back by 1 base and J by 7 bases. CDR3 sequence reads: CASSLDPGTSGGRENEQFF. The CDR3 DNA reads TGTGCCAGCAGCTTAGATCCCGGGACTAGCGGGGGGCGCGAGAATGAGCAGTTCTTC.

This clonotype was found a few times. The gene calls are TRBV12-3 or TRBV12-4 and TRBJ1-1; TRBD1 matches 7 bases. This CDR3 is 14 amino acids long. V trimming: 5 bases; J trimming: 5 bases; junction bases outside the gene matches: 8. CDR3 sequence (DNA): TGTGCCAGCAGTCCGACAGGGAAGGGGACTGAAGCTTTCTTT. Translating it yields CASSPTGKGTEAFF.

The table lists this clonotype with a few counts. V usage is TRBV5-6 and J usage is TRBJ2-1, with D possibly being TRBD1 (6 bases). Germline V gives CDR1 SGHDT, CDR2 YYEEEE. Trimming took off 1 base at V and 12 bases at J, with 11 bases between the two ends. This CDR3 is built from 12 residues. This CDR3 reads CASSLILGGQFF. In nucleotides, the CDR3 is TGTGCCAGCAGCTTGATTCTAGGGGGGCAGTTCTTC.

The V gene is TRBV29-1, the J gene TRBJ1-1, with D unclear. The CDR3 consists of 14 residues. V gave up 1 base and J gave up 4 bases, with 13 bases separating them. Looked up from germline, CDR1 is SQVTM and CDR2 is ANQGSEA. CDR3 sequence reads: CSVEVSITGTEAFF. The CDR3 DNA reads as TGCAGCGTTGAAGTGAGTATCACGGGCACTGAAGCTTTCTTT.

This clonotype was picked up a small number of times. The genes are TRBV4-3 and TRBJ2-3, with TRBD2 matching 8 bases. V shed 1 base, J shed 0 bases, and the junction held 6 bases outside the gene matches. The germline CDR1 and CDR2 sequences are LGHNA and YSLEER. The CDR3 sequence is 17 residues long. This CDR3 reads CASSQVVSGASTDTQYF. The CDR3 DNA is TGCGCCAGCAGCCAAGTCGTTAGCGGGGCTAGCACAGATACGCAGTATTTT.

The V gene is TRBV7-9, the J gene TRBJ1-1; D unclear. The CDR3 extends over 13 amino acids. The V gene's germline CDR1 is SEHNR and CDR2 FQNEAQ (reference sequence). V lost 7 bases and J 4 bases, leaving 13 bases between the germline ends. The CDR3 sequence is CASTPLPSTEAFF. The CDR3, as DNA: TGTGCCAGCACCCCTCTCCCCAGCACTGAAGCTTTCTTT.

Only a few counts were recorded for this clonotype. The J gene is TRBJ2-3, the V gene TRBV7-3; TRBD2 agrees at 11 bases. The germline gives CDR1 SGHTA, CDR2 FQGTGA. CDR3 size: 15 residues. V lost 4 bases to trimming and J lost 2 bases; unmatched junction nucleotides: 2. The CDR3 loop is CASSSSGGPTDTQYF. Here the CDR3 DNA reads TGTGCCAGCAGCTCTAGCGGGGGGCCCACAGATACGCAGTATTTT.

In DNA, the CDR3 is TGTGCCAGCAGTTTTGGGGACAGAGCCTGGTTTGGGGACACCATATATTTT. Translation: CASSFGDRAWFGDTIYF. The chain employs TRBV12-3 or TRBV12-4 and TRBJ1-3; 7 nucleotides line up with TRBD1. Trimming took 3 bases from V and 8 from J; bases not matched to a gene: 16. The CDR3 sequence is 17 residues long.

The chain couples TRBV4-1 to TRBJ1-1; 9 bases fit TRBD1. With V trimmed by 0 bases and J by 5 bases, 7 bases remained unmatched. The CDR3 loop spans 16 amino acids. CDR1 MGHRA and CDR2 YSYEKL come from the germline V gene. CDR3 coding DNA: TGCGCCAGCAGCCAAGACTCGACAGGGGGGAGGACTGAAGCTTTCTTT. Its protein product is CASSQDSTGGRTEAFF.

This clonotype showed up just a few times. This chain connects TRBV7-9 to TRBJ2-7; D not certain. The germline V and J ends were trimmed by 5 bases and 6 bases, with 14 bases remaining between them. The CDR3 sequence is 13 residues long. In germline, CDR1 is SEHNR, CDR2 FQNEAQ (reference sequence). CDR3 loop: CASSPSDRAEQYF. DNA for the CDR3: TGTGCCAGCAGCCCGTCGGACCGAGCCGAGCAGTACTTC.

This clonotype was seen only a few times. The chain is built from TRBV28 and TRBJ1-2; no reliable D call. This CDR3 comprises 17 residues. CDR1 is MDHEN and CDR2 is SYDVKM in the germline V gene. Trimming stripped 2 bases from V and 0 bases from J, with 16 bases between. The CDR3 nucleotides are TGTGCCAGCAGTTTACCACTCCCGCCCGGGGCTAACTATGGCTACACCTTC. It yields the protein CASSLPLPPGANYGYTF.

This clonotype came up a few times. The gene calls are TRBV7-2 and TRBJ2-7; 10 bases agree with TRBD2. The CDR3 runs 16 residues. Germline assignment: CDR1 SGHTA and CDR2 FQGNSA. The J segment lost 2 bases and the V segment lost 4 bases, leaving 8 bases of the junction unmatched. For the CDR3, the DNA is TGTGCCAGCAGCTCAGCCCGGACTAGCGGAACCTACGAGCAGTACTTC. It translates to CASSSARTSGTYEQYF.

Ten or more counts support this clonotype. CDR3 in DNA: TGCGCCAGCAGCTATGGACGAGGCTACACCTTC. Translated: CASSYGRGYTF. This chain connects TRBV5-1 to TRBJ1-2; unclear D gene. Germline V gene lookup returns CDR1 SGHRS and CDR2 YFSETQ. The ends were cut back, 3 bases at V and 8 bases at J, with 8 bases in the middle. The CDR3 covers 11 residues. The full variable domain, with the rest looked up from reference TRBV5-1 and TRBJ1-2, is KAGVTQTPRYLIKTRGQQVTLSCSPISGHRSVSWYQQTPGQGLQFLFEYFSETQRNKGNFPGRFSGRQFSNSRSEMNVSTLELGDSALYLCASSYGRGYTFGSGTRLTVV.

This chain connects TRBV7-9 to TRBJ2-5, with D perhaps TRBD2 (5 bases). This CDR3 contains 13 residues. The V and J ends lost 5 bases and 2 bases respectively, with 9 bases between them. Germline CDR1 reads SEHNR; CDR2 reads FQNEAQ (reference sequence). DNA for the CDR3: TGTGCCAGCAGCCGCCGGGGTCAAGAGACCCAGTACTTC. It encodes CASSRRGQETQYF.

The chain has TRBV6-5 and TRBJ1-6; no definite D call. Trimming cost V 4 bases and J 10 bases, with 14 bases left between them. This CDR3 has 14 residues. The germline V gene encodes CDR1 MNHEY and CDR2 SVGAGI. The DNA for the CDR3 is TGTGCCAGCAGTTCCCGGGCCTTAGGGTCACCCCTCCACTTT. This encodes CASSSRALGSPLHF.

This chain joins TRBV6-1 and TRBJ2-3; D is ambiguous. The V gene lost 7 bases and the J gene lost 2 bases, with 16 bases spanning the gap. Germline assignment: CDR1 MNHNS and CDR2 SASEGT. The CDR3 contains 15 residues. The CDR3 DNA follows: TGTGCCAGCAAAGGTTCGGACCATTTCACAGATACGCAGTATTTT. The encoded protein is CASKGSDHFTDTQYF.

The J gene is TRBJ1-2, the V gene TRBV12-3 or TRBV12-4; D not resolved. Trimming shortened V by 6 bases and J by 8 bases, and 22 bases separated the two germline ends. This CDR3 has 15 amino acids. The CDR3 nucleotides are TGTGCCAGCAGCATCTTCTTAGCGGGGATTTGGGGCTACACCTTC. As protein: CASSIFLAGIWGYTF.

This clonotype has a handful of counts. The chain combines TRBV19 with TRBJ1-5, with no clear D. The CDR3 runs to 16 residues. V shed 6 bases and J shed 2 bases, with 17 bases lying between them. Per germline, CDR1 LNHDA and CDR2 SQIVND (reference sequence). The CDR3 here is CASSQTIMRRNQPQHF. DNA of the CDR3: TGTGCCAGTAGCCAAACGATTATGAGACGCAATCAGCCCCAGCATTTT.

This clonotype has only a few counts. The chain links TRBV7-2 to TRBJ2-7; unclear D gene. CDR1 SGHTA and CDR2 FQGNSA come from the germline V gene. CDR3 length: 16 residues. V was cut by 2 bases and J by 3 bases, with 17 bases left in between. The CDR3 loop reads CASSLNSPAPHYEQYF. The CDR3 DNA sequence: TGTGCCAGCAGCTTAAATTCCCCCGCCCCCCACTACGAGCAGTACTTC.